This is a list of T cell receptor beta chains from one sample in a study of blood T cell repertoires in COVID-19. Data came from immunoSEQ multiplex PCR; TCRdb stores just in-frame clones and leaves some out. The sample holds under 200,000 clones, over 70% seen once. Sequencing used peripheral blood. Receptors were obtained from a woman aged 55-69 years with acute or convalescent COVID-19. The CDR3 runs from the conserved cysteine through the conserved F or W. D genes are given only for firm matches. Not every row has a clone size; where given, it reads once, few, many or a size class.

TRBV6-5,few,TRBJ2-7,TRBD2,CASSSGTSGGAYEQYF,TGTGCCAGCAGTTCCGGGACTAGCGGGGGGGCCTACGAGCAGTACTTC
TRBV4-1,.,TRBJ2-6,.,CASSQERILSGLVSGANVLTF,TGCGCCAGCAGCCAAGAAAGAATTTTATCGGGGTTGGTCTCTGGGGCCAACGTCCTGACTTTC
TRBV27,.,TRBJ1-1,TRBD1,CASSLGQGIGAFF,TGTGCCAGCAGTTTGGGACAGGGCATCGGAGCTTTCTTT
TRBV6-5,.,TRBJ2-4,TRBD2,CAINGGIAKNIQYF,TGTGCCATCAACGGGGGGATAGCCAAAAACATTCAGTACTTC
TRBV7-8,once,TRBJ1-2,TRBD1,CASSSRDRGIGNYGYTF,TGTGCCAGCAGCTCCCGGGACAGGGGGATCGGGAACTATGGCTACACCTTC
TRBV24-1,once,TRBJ2-1,TRBD1,CATQQDRGPGSYNEQFF,TGTGCCACCCAGCAGGACAGGGGGCCCGGCTCCTACAATGAGCAGTTCTTC
TRBV5-6,once,TRBJ1-6,.,CASSLGWGGGASPLHF,TGTGCCAGCAGCTTGGGGTGGGGCGGGGGCGCGTCACCCCTCCACTTT
TRBV19,.,TRBJ2-2,TRBD1,CASSPGQAGTGELFF,TGTGCCAGTAGTCCGGGACAGGCAGGGACCGGGGAGCTGTTTTTT
TRBV24-1,.,TRBJ2-2,TRBD2,CATSDFAGTSGGRTGELFF,TGTGCCACCAGTGATTTCGCTGGGACTAGCGGGGGGCGCACCGGGGAGCTGTTTTTT
TRBV18,.,TRBJ1-1,.,CASSPIGSNTEAFF,TGTGCCAGCTCACCAATCGGGAGTAACACTGAAGCTTTCTTT
TRBV10-1,.,TRBJ1-1,.,CASSQQGFGAFF,TGCGCCAGCAGTCAACAGGGCTTCGGGGCTTTCTTT
TRBV7-2,.,TRBJ2-3,.,CASSSTRLQYF,TGTGCCAGCAGCTCAACTAGACTTCAGTATTTT
TRBV5-1,.,TRBJ2-1,TRBD2,CASSLEASGGNEQFF,TGCGCCAGCAGCTTGGAGGCTAGCGGGGGTAATGAGCAGTTCTTC
TRBV6-5,many,TRBJ2-7,TRBD1,CASAYGAGGYEQYF,TGTGCCAGCGCCTACGGCGCAGGGGGCTACGAGCAGTACTTC
TRBV2,few,TRBJ1-1,TRBD1,CASRTGGHTEAFF,TGTGCCAGCAGAACAGGGGGCCACACTGAAGCTTTCTTT
TRBV27,.,TRBJ1-1,.,CASKGGRTLNTEAFF,TGTGCCAGCAAAGGGGGTAGGACACTTAACACTGAAGCTTTCTTT
TRBV5-1,.,TRBJ2-7,TRBD1,CASSNGQGAMAYEQYF,TGCGCCAGCAGCAACGGACAGGGGGCCATGGCTTACGAGCAGTACTTC
TRBV15,.,TRBJ2-4,TRBD1,CATSRGGQGNIQYF,TGTGCCACCAGCAGAGGAGGACAGGGAAACATTCAGTACTTC
TRBV9,.,TRBJ1-1,.,CASSVVSTANTEAFF,TGTGCCAGCAGCGTAGTGAGTACAGCGAACACTGAAGCTTTCTTT
TRBV4-3,.,TRBJ2-7,TRBD1,CASSQDPRQGIYEQYF,TGCGCCAGCAGCCAAGACCCTCGACAGGGAATTTACGAGCAGTACTTC
TRBV13,.,TRBJ1-3,TRBD1,CASSLEGDRVRNTIYF,TGTGCCAGCAGCTTAGAAGGAGACAGGGTCCGGAACACCATATATTTT
TRBV19,.,TRBJ1-5,.,CASSIVRGDQPQHF,TGTGCCAGTAGTATCGTCCGAGGAGATCAGCCCCAGCATTTT
TRBV6-2/TRBV6-3,.,TRBJ1-2,TRBD1,CASSPGTVSYGYTF,TGTGCCAGCAGTCCCGGGACAGTGAGCTATGGCTACACCTTC